This passage covers 20 T cell receptor beta chains from one sample sequenced in a study of T cell repertoires in cytomegalovirus infection. TCRdb re-called the reads through MiXCR, storing one row per CDR3 protein. The table shows roughly 720,000 distinct CDR3 sequences, with 35% to 45% occurring only once. The sample taken for sequencing was PBMCs. The receptor set was obtained from a human donor in good health (CMV status not recorded). Some clones in this sample may be carry-over from other donors' samples.

At least ten counts were recorded for this clonotype. The J gene is TRBJ2-2, the V gene TRBV7-2, with 10 bases lining up with TRBD1. The V and J ends lost 8 bases and 6 bases, in that order; junction bases with no gene match: 9. The V gene's germline CDR1 is SGHTA and CDR2 FQGNSA. The CDR3 totals 15 residues. In DNA, the CDR3 is TGTGCCAGCGGGGGACAGGGGATTTCAGCCGGGGAGCTGTTTTTT. Translating it yields CASGGQGISAGELFF.

J is TRBJ1-3 and V is TRBV7-3, with 7 bases fitting TRBD1. The CDR3 runs 13 residues. After removal of 6 bases from V and 7 bases from J, the junction contained 6 bases not matched to a gene. Per germline, CDR1 SGHTA and CDR2 FQGTGA. The CDR3 region has the DNA TGTGCCAGCAGGTTACAGGGGAGTAACACCATATATTTT. Translation: CASRLQGSNTIYF.

The rearrangement uses TRBV28 and TRBJ2-2; a possible D gene is TRBD2 (5 bases). There are 16 residues in the CDR3. Looked up from germline, CDR1 is MDHEN and CDR2 is SYDVKM. With 0 bases removed from V and 0 bases from J, the gap between germline ends came to 8 bases. CDR3 amino acids: CASSLWEAANTGELFF. The DNA for the CDR3 is TGTGCCAGCAGTTTATGGGAGGCCGCGAACACCGGGGAGCTGTTTTTT.

This clonotype has a handful of counts. The chain joins TRBV7-8 to TRBJ1-3, with D possibly TRBD1 on 6 matching bases. The V gene's germline CDR1 is SGHVS and CDR2 FQNEAQ. The ends were cut back, 4 bases at V and 3 bases at J, with 13 bases in the middle. This CDR3 spans 15 amino acids. CDR3 residues: CASSSYRVDGNTIYF. For the CDR3, the DNA is TGTGCCAGCAGCTCCTACAGGGTGGATGGAAACACCATATATTTT.

This clonotype appeared a few times. The chain couples TRBV20-1 to TRBJ2-1; 11 bases are shared with TRBD2. The V gene's germline CDR1 is DFQATT and CDR2 SNEGSKA (reference sequence). The ends lost 6 bases at V and 8 bases at J; junction bases unmatched: 9. This CDR3 has 14 residues. This CDR3 reads CSATDTSGSDEQFF. The CDR3 DNA reads as TGCAGTGCGACGGACACTAGCGGGAGCGATGAGCAGTTCTTC.

This clonotype was picked up a small number of times. The chain uses TRBV28 and TRBJ1-1; D is undetermined. CDR3 length: 16 amino acids. V lost 3 bases and J 0 bases, leaving 14 bases between the germline ends. CDR1 and CDR2 (germline): MDHEN, SYDVKM. CDR3 in amino acids: CASSFLLSMLNTEAFF. Here the CDR3 DNA reads TGTGCCAGCAGTTTCCTTCTAAGCATGTTGAACACTGAAGCTTTCTTT.

J is TRBJ2-7 and V is TRBV19, with 7 bases matching TRBD1. Per the germline V gene, CDR1 is LNHDA and CDR2 is SQIVND (reference sequence). V shed 4 bases and J 5 bases; nucleotides not matched to a gene: 8. The CDR3 contains 14 residues. The CDR3 bases are TGTGCCAGTAGTAACAGGGGAACGCGGAACGAGCAGTACTTC. Amino acid sequence: CASSNRGTRNEQYF.

This clonotype was seen a handful of times. The chain recombines TRBV28 with TRBJ2-1; D tentatively reads TRBD1 or TRBD2 (5 bases each). Looked up from germline, CDR1 is MDHEN and CDR2 is SYDVKM. The CDR3 loop spans 16 amino acids. V lost 7 bases to trimming and J lost 0 bases, with 16 bases between them. CDR3 coding DNA: TGTGCCAGCACTACGTGGACAACTAGCTCCTACAATGAGCAGTTCTTC. This encodes CASTTWTTSSYNEQFF.

This clonotype was seen at least ten times. This rearrangement joins TRBV7-8 to TRBJ1-1, with D tentatively TRBD1 (5 bases). The CDR3 extends over 14 amino acids. The germline V gene has CDR1 SGHVS and CDR2 FQNEAQ. Between the trimmed V and J ends, which lost 8 bases and 0 bases, there was a span of 13 bases. This CDR3 reads CASRDGPMNTEAFF. The CDR3 region has the DNA TGTGCCAGCCGGGACGGCCCCATGAACACTGAAGCTTTCTTT.

This clonotype was detected many times. The chain links TRBV10-3 to TRBJ2-7; D not certain. V gave up 6 bases and J gave up 2 bases, with 11 bases separating them. Germline loops: CDR1 ENHRY, CDR2 SYGVKD. The CDR3 contains 13 residues. The CDR3 sequence is CAISPESPYEQYF. The CDR3 DNA is TGTGCCATCAGCCCCGAATCCCCCTACGAGCAGTACTTC.

The chain links TRBV12-3 or TRBV12-4 to TRBJ2-7; possibly TRBD1 or TRBD2 for D (5 bases each). CDR3 length: 12 residues. V dropped 8 bases and J dropped 3 bases, with 11 bases sitting between them. This CDR3 is CASAGTVYEQYF. The CDR3 nucleotides read TGTGCCAGCGCCGGGACCGTCTACGAGCAGTACTTC.

The table lists this clonotype with many counts. The chain links TRBV7-2 to TRBJ2-1; 13 nucleotides match TRBD2. There are 14 residues in the CDR3. J was trimmed by 7 bases and V by 4 bases; bases with no gene match: 1. The germline V gene has CDR1 SGHTA and CDR2 FQGNSA. Here the CDR3 reads CASSWTSGSNEQFF. The CDR3 DNA is TGTGCCAGCAGCTGGACTAGCGGGAGTAATGAGCAGTTCTTC.

This clonotype was counted a few times. The CDR3 loop is CSAAVRQGATEAFF. The CDR3, as DNA: TGCAGCGCCGCAGTGAGACAGGGGGCAACTGAAGCTTTCTTT. The rearrangement joins TRBV29-1 to TRBJ1-1, with 10 bases fitting TRBD1. Germline CDR1 is SQVTM and CDR2 is ANQGSEA. This CDR3 contains 14 residues. Trimming at V came to 7 bases and at J to 5 bases, leaving 10 bases not matched to a gene.

V and J are TRBV12-3 or TRBV12-4 and TRBJ1-2, with 8 bases identical to TRBD1. Trimming cost V 7 bases and J 5 bases; bases outside gene matches: 9. This CDR3 comprises 14 residues. The CDR3 region is CASTLDRARYGYTF. As DNA, the CDR3 is TGTGCCAGCACCTTGGACAGGGCGAGGTATGGCTACACCTTC.

The J gene is TRBJ2-1, the V gene TRBV15, with 11 bases that match TRBD2. V lost 3 bases to trimming and J lost 7 bases; unmatched junction nucleotides: 8. In germline, CDR1 is LNHNV, CDR2 YYDKDF (reference sequence). This CDR3 has 16 amino acids. In nucleotides, the CDR3 is TGTGCCACCAGCAGTTTGGGACTAGCGGAATTTAATGAGCAGTTCTTC. It translates to CATSSLGLAEFNEQFF.

J is TRBJ2-7 and V is TRBV7-9; D is undetermined. The CDR3 totals 14 residues. CDR1 and CDR2 from the germline V gene are SEHNR and FQNEAQ (reference sequence). With 5 bases removed from V and 6 bases from J, the gap between germline ends came to 17 bases. Here the CDR3 reads CASSGTATTPEQYF. DNA of the CDR3: TGTGCCAGCAGCGGTACTGCAACAACGCCCGAGCAGTACTTC.

This clonotype was observed a few times. The chain combines TRBV28 with TRBJ2-7, with TRBD1 matching over 8 bases. Trimming at V came to 4 bases and at J to 9 bases, leaving 5 bases not matched to a gene. The CDR3 sequence is 12 residues long. The germline CDR1 and CDR2 sequences are MDHEN and SYDVKM. CDR3 protein: CASSSRTGRQYF. For the CDR3, the DNA is TGTGCCAGCAGTTCCCGGACAGGGCGGCAGTACTTC.

As regards this clonotype: No conserved phenylalanine or tryptophan is present at the end of the CDR3, so a read error is the likely explanation. The rearrangement links TRBV14 to TRBJ2-5, with D unresolved. This CDR3 has 13 amino acids. Trimming removed 1 base at V and 5 bases at J, with 8 bases between. Germline V gene sequence: CDR1 SGHDN, CDR2 FVKESK. In nucleotides, the CDR3 is TGTGCCAGCAGCCAAGTTGGCGCGGAGACCCAGTACTTA. Protein sequence: CASSQVGAETQYL.

The genes are TRBV6-8 and TRBJ2-3; TRBD2 aligns across 8 bases. Per the germline V gene, CDR1 is MNHGY and CDR2 is SAAAGT. With V trimmed by 8 bases and J by 9 bases, 16 bases remained unmatched. The CDR3 consists of 15 residues. The CDR3: CASLHPGGAAGTQYF. The CDR3 nucleotides read TGTGCCAGCCTCCACCCGGGAGGGGCGGCAGGGACGCAGTATTTT.

This clonotype has just a few counts. CDR3 residues: CASSLVGTGANEQFF. CDR3 coding DNA: TGTGCCAGCAGCTTAGTCGGGACAGGGGCCAATGAGCAGTTCTTC. The J gene is TRBJ2-1, the V gene TRBV7-9, with TRBD1 matching over 10 bases. Germline V gives CDR1 SEHNR, CDR2 FQNEAQ (reference sequence). The CDR3 runs to 15 residues. J was trimmed by 6 bases and V by 1 base; bases with no gene match: 3.